This TCR beta chain was found in a study of OX40 agonist ivuxolimab in advanced cancers. Patients were ineligible given autoimmune disease history or systemic immunosuppression. Study-wide findings and caveats: The CD4+ and CD8+ T cells in the blood had expanded clonally by week 6 at 0.1 to 3.0 mg/kg. Expanded clones belonging to CD8+ T cells outnumbered, on average, those of CD4+. Antigen targets of the expanded peripheral T cells went undetermined.

As to this clone: Antigen specificity is unknown. Relative to the germline gene, one junction end is altered; a read error may explain this.

The table came from immunoSEQ multiplex PCR; TCRdb's copy has only in-frame clones and leaves some out. The sample holds about 42,000 clones; about 79% are singletons and the top ten take approximately 25%. Per germline, CDR1 SGHKS and CDR2 YYEKEE (reference sequence). This CDR3 contains 16 residues. The sequence derives from an adult with an advanced solid tumor such as melanoma, head and neck, liver or kidney cancer. Specimen: CD4+ or CD8+ T cells sorted from blood, collected in a trial of the OX40 agonist ivuxolimab. This sequence joins TRBV5-5 and TRBJ1-1; TRBD1 matches 8 bases. CDR3: CASSQDGTGRNTEAFF. The CDR3 DNA reads TGCGCCAGCAGCCAAGATGGGACAGGAAGGAACACTGAAGCTTTCTTT.